This TCR delta chain was retrieved from a study of gamma delta lymphoproliferative disorders and STAT genes. Study background: Delta-chain libraries followed the EuroClonality-NGS standard operating procedure. Study outcomes and limitations: Gamma repertoires grouped patients separately from controls; delta repertoires showed no separation.

PBMCs from patients and controls supplied the genomic DNA for sequencing. TCRdb re-called the multiplex PCR reads through CATT. The sample yields about 3,800 delta-chain clones, roughly 0.99% seen once. This clone was picked up a small number of times. Its antigen is currently unknown. The CDR3 spans 18 residues. Trimming removed 2 bases from V and 3 bases from J; junction bases left unmatched: 12. Germline-derived CDR1 and CDR2 are GEAIGNYY and EKD. The source of this sequence is a human donor in good health. The gene calls are TRDV2 and TRDJ1; 12 bases are shared with TRDD3. The material sequenced was blood. CDR3 coding DNA: TGTGCCTGTGACAATGTACTGGGGGATACCGGGGGAGCCGATAAACTCATCTTT. Its protein product is CACDNVLGDTGGADKLIF.